A selection of T cell receptor beta chains follows, all from one sample in a study of CD8 T cells in ankylosing spondylitis. TCRdb re-called the 5' RACE reads through MiXCR, storing one row per CDR3 protein. Found here are 240,000 or so distinct CDR3 sequences, roughly 8.6% of them singletons; the top ten hold nearly 7%. Material for sequencing was blood, either unsorted or a sorted T cell fraction (not recorded which). The receptor set was obtained from a male donor with ankylosing spondylitis or in good health (not recorded which). The CDR3 runs from the conserved cysteine through the conserved F or W. Fields, in order: J gene, V gene, D gene, clone size, CDR3 DNA, CDR3 protein. The D gene is left open where the match is weak. Size is omitted from some rows. Given values are once, few, many or a class for expanded clones.

TRBJ2-5 TRBV6-1 TRBD1 NA TGTGCCAGCAGCCTAGGAAGGGACAGGGGCCGATCGGAAGAGACCCAGTACTTC CASSLGRDRGRSEETQYF
TRBJ1-1 TRBV12-3/TRBV12-4 NA NA TGTGCCAGCACGAGGCTGACTGAAGCTTTCTTT CASTRLTEAFF
TRBJ2-5 TRBV10-3 TRBD2 NA TGTGCCATCAGGCCTAGCGGGGGGTTAGAAGAGACCCAGTACTTC CAIRPSGGLEETQYF
TRBJ2-1 TRBV20-1 NA many TGCAGTGCTCCACCGTTCAGCCAGAGAACGAATGAGCAGTTCTTC CSAPPFSQRTNEQFF
TRBJ1-4 TRBV4-3 NA many TGCGCCAGCAGCCCCTTTTTCTCAACTAATGAAAAACTGTTTTTT CASSPFFSTNEKLFF
TRBJ1-3 TRBV4-3 NA many TGCGCCAGCAGCCAAGGACAGGCCTCTGGAAACACCATATATTTT CASSQGQASGNTIYF
TRBJ1-2 TRBV6-5 NA many TGTGCCAGCAGTTACTCACCAGGGGAAGGCTACACCTTC CASSYSPGEGYTF
TRBJ1-6 TRBV6-2/TRBV6-3 TRBD1 many TGTGCCAGCAGTTACCCGACAGGGGGGAATTCACCCCTCCACTTT CASSYPTGGNSPLHF
TRBJ2-7 TRBV7-2 NA NA TGTGCCAGCAGCTTTGGCCCCGGGTCCCGATCCTACGAGCAGTACTTC CASSFGPGSRSYEQYF
TRBJ2-1 TRBV18 NA many TGTGCCAGCTCACCACCATCGGCGCGGGCCTACAATGAGCAGTTCTTC CASSPPSARAYNEQFF
TRBJ1-1 TRBV7-2 NA many TGTGCCAGCAGCTTAGAACCAGCACTGAACACTGAAGCTTTCTTT CASSLEPALNTEAFF
TRBJ1-2 TRBV19 NA many TGTGCCAGTAGTATAGACCTTTTAGGGGGCTATGGCTACACCTTC CASSIDLLGGYGYTF
TRBJ1-4 TRBV20-1 NA many TGCAGTGCTGCACAGGGAAATGAAAAACTGTTTTTT CSAAQGNEKLFF
TRBJ2-5 TRBV5-6 NA many TGTGCCAGCAGCTTGTTAGATCAAGAGACCCAGTACTTC CASSLLDQETQYF
TRBJ2-3 TRBV7-9 TRBD2 many TGTGCCAGCAGCTTAGGCAGCGGGAGGGCTTATTTT CASSLGSGRAYF
TRBJ1-1 TRBV19 NA many TGTGCCAGTATTTCCCGACCGGGGGGGCCGAACACTGAAGCTTTCTTT CASISRPGGPNTEAFF
TRBJ2-1 TRBV5-5 TRBD2 few TGTGCCAGCAGCTTCCAGGCGGGAGGGTGGGATGAGCAGTTCTTC CASSFQAGGWDEQFF
TRBJ1-2 TRBV6-1 NA many TGTGCCAGCACGCCCGGACGCCTGAACTATGGCTACACCTTC CASTPGRLNYGYTF
TRBJ2-7 TRBV27 TRBD2 few TGTGCCAGCAGTTACGGGGGGAGGAACGAGCAGTACTTC CASSYGGRNEQYF
TRBJ2-4 TRBV20-1 TRBD2 NA TGCAGTGGTCGGGAGAGCGGGACTAACATTCAGTACTTC CSGRESGTNIQYF
TRBJ2-7 TRBV12-3/TRBV12-4 NA many TGTGCCAGCAGTTTAGCGAGACTGGAGCAGTACTTC CASSLARLEQYF
TRBJ2-3 TRBV20-1 NA NA TGCAGTGCTAGTCAGGCAGGTGGCTTCGAGGATACGCAGTATTTT CSASQAGGFEDTQYF
TRBJ1-5 TRBV20-1 TRBD1 many TGCAGTGCCTACAACGGACAGGCTCAGCCCCAGCATTTT CSAYNGQAQPQHF
TRBJ1-4 TRBV12-3/TRBV12-4 NA many TGTGCCAGCACCAAACCCTACACTAATGAAAAACTGTTTTTT CASTKPYTNEKLFF
TRBJ1-6 TRBV3-1 NA NA TGTGCCAGCAGCCCCCAGGATGCTTCACCCCTCCACTTT CASSPQDASPLHF
TRBJ1-3 TRBV15 NA many TGTGCCACCAGCAGAGCGGGGTTCGATATTACGGACACCATATATTTT CATSRAGFDITDTIYF
TRBJ1-1 TRBV5-1 TRBD1 many TGCGCCAGCAGCCTTTCAACGGGACAGGGGGGCACTGAAGCTTTCTTT CASSLSTGQGGTEAFF